A selection of T cell receptor beta chains follows, all from one sample in a study of blood T cell repertoires in COVID-19. Sequenced by immunoSEQ multiplex PCR; TCRdb stores in-frame clones only, minus some. The sample has 200,000 to 250,000 clones, roughly 90% seen once. The source material was peripheral blood. The receptors were gathered from a man in his 60s with COVID-19, enrolled during active disease. Both conserved end residues are part of each CDR3. Fields, in order: clone size, J gene, V gene, D gene, CDR3 protein, CDR3 DNA. The D gene is left open where the match is weak. Size values are once, few and many counts, or a class for expanded clones, and some rows have none.

clone size: -; J gene: TRBJ1-2; V gene: TRBV7-2; D gene: TRBD1; CDR3 protein: CASSRFPGQGNYGYTF; CDR3 DNA: TGTGCCAGCAGTCGTTTCCCGGGACAGGGGAACTATGGCTACACCTTC
clone size: few; J gene: TRBJ2-6; V gene: TRBV2; D gene: TRBD1; CDR3 protein: CASSRGRTGNLYSGANVLTF; CDR3 DNA: TGTGCCAGCAGTCGGGGCCGGACAGGGAACCTTTACTCTGGGGCCAACGTCCTGACTTTC
clone size: -; J gene: TRBJ2-2; V gene: TRBV4-2; D gene: TRBD2; CDR3 protein: CASSQPTSGNSPGELFF; CDR3 DNA: TGTGCCAGCAGCCAACCGACTAGCGGGAATTCCCCCGGGGAGCTGTTTTTT
clone size: -; J gene: TRBJ1-6; V gene: TRBV19; D gene: -; CDR3 protein: CASSIRTAPRDNSPLHF; CDR3 DNA: TGTGCCAGTAGTATCCGGACAGCTCCTCGGGATAATTCACCCCTCCACTTT
clone size: -; J gene: TRBJ1-1; V gene: TRBV27; D gene: -; CDR3 protein: CASSSPEAFF; CDR3 DNA: TGTGCCAGCAGTTCCCCAGAAGCTTTCTTT
clone size: -; J gene: TRBJ2-5; V gene: TRBV2; D gene: TRBD1; CDR3 protein: CASEDRGSETQYF; CDR3 DNA: TGTGCCAGCGAAGACAGGGGATCAGAGACCCAGTACTTC
clone size: -; J gene: TRBJ1-5; V gene: TRBV2; D gene: TRBD1; CDR3 protein: CASSSTGGQQPQHF; CDR3 DNA: TGTGCCAGCAGTTCCACAGGGGGCCAGCAGCCCCAGCATTTT
clone size: -; J gene: TRBJ1-5; V gene: TRBV28; D gene: TRBD1; CDR3 protein: CASRPGQGFNQPQHF; CDR3 DNA: TGTGCCAGCAGACCGGGACAGGGTTTCAATCAGCCCCAGCATTTT
clone size: -; J gene: TRBJ2-1; V gene: TRBV6-5; D gene: -; CDR3 protein: CASSKLGRGEQFF; CDR3 DNA: TGTGCCAGCAGTAAACTCGGGCGGGGTGAGCAGTTCTTC
clone size: -; J gene: TRBJ1-2; V gene: TRBV7-3; D gene: TRBD1; CDR3 protein: CASSTLGAGGGPDGYTF; CDR3 DNA: TGTGCCAGCAGCACCCTAGGGGCAGGGGGCGGTCCAGATGGCTACACCTTC
clone size: -; J gene: TRBJ2-1; V gene: TRBV7-3; D gene: TRBD2; CDR3 protein: CASSETGTRGNEQFF; CDR3 DNA: TGTGCCAGCAGTGAAACCGGGACTAGAGGCAATGAGCAGTTCTTC
clone size: -; J gene: TRBJ1-6; V gene: TRBV15; D gene: TRBD1; CDR3 protein: CATGQGPSPLHF; CDR3 DNA: TGTGCCACTGGACAGGGCCCTTCACCCCTCCACTTT
clone size: -; J gene: TRBJ1-2; V gene: TRBV18; D gene: -; CDR3 protein: CASSPDMQYGYTF; CDR3 DNA: TGTGCCAGCTCACCGGACATGCAATATGGCTACACCTTC
clone size: -; J gene: TRBJ2-6; V gene: TRBV29-1; D gene: -; CDR3 protein: CSVASRVTGPGANVLTF; CDR3 DNA: TGCAGCGTTGCCTCCAGAGTTACAGGGCCTGGGGCCAACGTCCTGACTTTC